This record concerns one T cell receptor (beta chain) sequence. The germline V gene encodes CDR1 SGHAT and CDR2 FQNNGV. CDR3 length: 12 residues. V was shortened by 4 bases and J by 4 bases, with 7 bases between the two germline ends. This sample is part of a study of T cell changes during pregnancy in multiple sclerosis. Clones were sequenced by immunoSEQ multiplex PCR, and TCRdb holds only the in-frame ones, with some missing. The data hold under 40,000 clones, with roughly 90% observed a single time. The TCR comes from a female donor with multiple sclerosis, enrolled in a pregnancy study. This material consisted of CD8+ T cells from peripheral blood mononuclear cells, taken after pregnancy. The chain couples TRBV11-2 to TRBJ2-5; no firm D call. The CDR3 protein is CASSSSAETQYF. The CDR3 DNA is TGTGCCAGCAGCTCTAGTGCAGAGACCCAGTACTTC.